These 27 T cell receptor beta chains came from one sample sequenced in a study of blood T cell repertoires in COVID-19. Produced via immunoSEQ multiplex PCR; TCRdb's table is partial and in-frame only. The sample lists 60,000 to 75,000 clones; 90% to 95% were seen once. The sample taken for sequencing was peripheral blood. The receptor source for this set is a man aged 35-49 years with COVID-19, enrolled during active disease.

This chain links TRBV11-2 with TRBJ2-3; 7 positions match TRBD1. The germline V gene has CDR1 SGHAT and CDR2 FQNNGV. The length of the CDR3 is 14 residues. V lost 5 bases to trimming and J lost 5 bases; unmatched junction nucleotides: 7. The CDR3 reads CASSKGQVGDTQYF. CDR3 nucleotide sequence: TGTGCCAGCAGCAAAGGACAGGTAGGAGATACGCAGTATTTT.

J is TRBJ2-3 and V is TRBV5-6; 9 positions agree with TRBD2. J lost 3 bases, V lost 1 base, and 6 bases had no gene match. The CDR3 has 16 amino acids. Germline CDR1 reads SGHDT; CDR2 reads YYEEEE. For the CDR3, the DNA is TGTGCCAGCAGCTTGCTTGCGGGGGGGCGGACAGATACGCAGTATTTT. It codes for CASSLLAGGRTDTQYF. Variable domain in full (rest from reference TRBV5-6 and TRBJ2-3): DAGVTQSPTHLIKTRGQQVTLRCSPKSGHDTVSWYQQALGQGPQFIFQYYEEEERQRGNFPDRFSGHQFPNYSSELNVNALLLGDSALYLCASSLLAGGRTDTQYFGPGTRLTVL.

The chain carries TRBV3-1 (or the pseudogene TRBV3-2) and TRBJ2-7; TRBD1 matches 10 bases. CDR1 and CDR2 (germline): LGHDT, YNNKEL (reference sequence). V dropped 4 bases and J dropped 3; count of bases not matched to a gene: 9. CDR3 length: 16 amino acids. The CDR3 sequence is CASSLWAGQGFYEQYF. For the CDR3, the DNA is TGTGCCAGCAGCCTCTGGGCGGGACAGGGGTTCTACGAGCAGTACTTC.

V is TRBV2 and J is TRBJ2-5, with TRBD2 as a possible D gene (6 bases). CDR3 length: 13 residues. CDR1 is SNHLY and CDR2 is FYNNEI in the germline V gene. V gave up 4 bases and J gave up 10 bases, with 16 bases separating them. This CDR3 is CASSGTLPGDQYF. CDR3 in DNA: TGTGCCAGCAGTGGGACTCTCCCGGGGGACCAGTACTTC.

This chain links TRBV3-1 (or the pseudogene TRBV3-2) with TRBJ2-1, with a possible D match to TRBD2 (5 bases). The CDR3 runs 12 residues. CDR1 is LGHDT, CDR2 YNNKEL, per germline (reference sequence). The V end was cut by 4 bases, the J end by 9 bases, with 10 bases between. The DNA of the CDR3 is TGTGCCAGCAGCCGTCAAGGAGGTGAGCAGTTCTTC. Amino acid sequence: CASSRQGGEQFF.

The chain is built from TRBV4-2 and TRBJ1-3, with D unresolved. V shed 2 bases and J shed 4 bases, with 9 bases lying between them. The CDR3 is made up of 14 amino acids. Per germline, CDR1 LGHNA and CDR2 YNFKEQ. The chain's CDR3 is CASSQPTPGNTIYF. Written as DNA, the CDR3 is TGTGCCAGCAGCCAACCGACACCCGGAAACACCATATATTTT.

The rearrangement joins TRBV18 to TRBJ2-7; 7 nucleotides agree with TRBD1. The V segment lost 6 bases and the J segment 7 bases; nucleotides outside the gene matches: 15. Germline loops: CDR1 KGHSH, CDR2 LQKENI. CDR3 length: 15 residues. The CDR3 DNA reads as TGTGCCAGCTCCCCTACTACAGGGGACGTTGTGGAGCAGTACTTC. Translated: CASSPTTGDVVEQYF. Full variable domain (outside the CDR3, taken from reference TRBV18 and TRBJ2-7): NAGVMQNPRHLVRRRGQEARLRCSPMKGHSHVYWYRQLPEEGLKFMVYLQKENIIDESGMPKERFSAEFPKEGPSILRIQQVVRGDSAAYFCASSPTTGDVVEQYFGPGTRLTVT.

V usage is TRBV9 and J usage is TRBJ2-3, with 8 bases identical to TRBD2. The CDR3 spans 18 residues. Germline CDR1 reads SGDLS; CDR2 reads YYNGEE. V dropped 1 base and J dropped 4; count of bases not matched to a gene: 14. CDR3 in DNA: TGTGCCAGCAGCGTATCAACTAGCGGTCCCTCGTGGGCAGATACGCAGTATTTT. Translation gives CASSVSTSGPSWADTQYF.

The rearrangement links TRBV5-4 to TRBJ1-3; perhaps TRBD1 as D (6 bases). V gave up 5 bases and J gave up 4 bases, with 19 bases separating them. Per germline, CDR1 SGHNT and CDR2 YYREEE (reference sequence). The CDR3 is 16 residues long. CDR3 loop: CASSRLGGTLGNTIYF. The DNA for the CDR3 is TGTGCCAGCAGTCGGCTGGGGGGGACACTCGGAAACACCATATATTTT.

The chain couples TRBV5-6 to TRBJ2-1, with unresolved D. The V gene's germline CDR1 is SGHDT and CDR2 YYEEEE. V was pared by 0 bases and J by 9 bases, with 7 bases between. The CDR3 covers 12 residues. This chain's CDR3 is CASSLGVSEQFF. The CDR3 nucleotides read TGTGCCAGCAGCTTGGGAGTCTCTGAGCAGTTCTTC.

This chain links TRBV25-1 with TRBJ1-6, with 8 nucleotides matching TRBD1. Germline assignment: CDR1 MGHDK and CDR2 SYGVNS. With 6 bases clipped from V and 0 bases from J, the junction kept 4 bases outside the gene matches. CDR3 length equals 16 residues. CDR3 loop: CASRGTGDSYNSPLHF. Written as DNA, the CDR3 is TGTGCCAGCAGGGGGACAGGTGACTCCTATAATTCACCCCTCCACTTT.

The V and J genes are TRBV2 and TRBJ2-5, with D possibly TRBD2 on 7 matching bases. Germline V gene data show CDR1 as SNHLY and CDR2 as FYNNEI. CDR3 length: 13 amino acids. Deletions cut 4 bases from V and 5 bases from J, with 11 bases between. CDR3 amino acids: CASSAGGRETQYF. In DNA form, the CDR3 reads TGTGCCAGCAGTGCGGGGGGCCGGGAGACCCAGTACTTC.

V gene TRBV20-1 combines with J gene TRBJ2-6; tentative D call: TRBD2 (5 bases). The CDR3 has 15 amino acids. CDR1 and CDR2 from the germline V gene are DFQATT and SNEGSKA (reference sequence). V gave up 3 bases and J gave up 4 bases, with 13 bases separating them. Here the CDR3 DNA reads TGCAGTGCTAGTCAAGAGGGAACCGGGGCCAACGTCCTGACTTTC. Its protein product is CSASQEGTGANVLTF.

The CDR3 sequence: CASSLRKGTANEKLFF. The CDR3, as DNA: TGTGCCAGCAGTTTACGCAAAGGGACAGCGAATGAAAAACTGTTTTTT. This chain connects TRBV27 to TRBJ1-4, with TRBD1 matching 7 bases. The V gene's germline CDR1 is MNHEY and CDR2 SMNVEV (reference sequence). This CDR3 has 16 amino acids. V shed 2 bases and J 5 bases; nucleotides not matched to a gene: 8.

This chain uses TRBV18 with TRBJ2-5, with 8 nucleotides matching TRBD2. The CDR3 has 14 amino acids. Looked up from germline, CDR1 is KGHSH and CDR2 is LQKENI. The V gene end was trimmed by 4 bases and the J gene end by 7 bases; junction bases not matched to a gene: 8. Written as DNA, the CDR3 is TGTGCCAGCTCACTACAGGGACTAGAGGCGACCCAGTACTTC. The encoded protein is CASSLQGLEATQYF. Drawing the rest from reference TRBV18 and TRBJ2-5, the complete variable domain is NAGVMQNPRHLVRRRGQEARLRCSPMKGHSHVYWYRQLPEEGLKFMVYLQKENIIDESGMPKERFSAEFPKEGPSILRIQQVVRGDSAAYFCASSLQGLEATQYFGPGTRLLVL.

V and J are TRBV18 and TRBJ1-2, with a possible D match to TRBD1 (6 bases). V lost 1 base to trimming and J lost 1 base, with 13 bases between them. The CDR3 has 16 residues. Germline values: CDR1 KGHSH, CDR2 LQKENI. CDR3 amino acids: CASSPRVRTDNYGYTF. CDR3 nucleotides: TGTGCCAGCTCACCACGAGTCCGGACAGATAACTATGGCTACACCTTC.

The table lists this clone with a few counts. The gene calls are TRBV28 and TRBJ2-5, with 10 bases that match TRBD2. The CDR3 spans 15 residues. The germline gives CDR1 MDHEN, CDR2 SYDVKM. With V trimmed by 2 bases and J by 4 bases, 4 bases remained unmatched. DNA of the CDR3: TGTGCCAGCAGTTTAGGGCTAGCGGGGGTAGAGACCCAGTACTTC. Encoded protein: CASSLGLAGVETQYF.

The J gene is TRBJ2-3, the V gene TRBV7-9; D is possibly TRBD2 (5 bases). Trimming removed 10 bases from V and 5 bases from J, with 19 bases in between. Germline V gene lookup returns CDR1 SEHNR and CDR2 FQNEAQ (reference sequence). The length of the CDR3 is 14 residues. The DNA of the CDR3 is TGTGCCACCAAACCCCGCGGGCCGGGAGATACGCAGTATTTT. As protein: CATKPRGPGDTQYF.

V usage is TRBV20-1 and J usage is TRBJ2-7; D gene uncertain. In germline, CDR1 is DFQATT, CDR2 SNEGSKA (reference sequence). This CDR3 has 13 residues. V shed 3 bases and J shed 3 bases, with 12 bases lying between them. For the CDR3, the DNA is TGCAGTGCTAGTCCACCCCCTAACTACGAGCAGTACTTC. This codes for CSASPPPNYEQYF.

The chain uses TRBV3-1 (or the pseudogene TRBV3-2) and TRBJ2-5, with TRBD1 identical over 11 bases. The germline gives CDR1 LGHDT, CDR2 YNNKEL (reference sequence). This CDR3 spans 15 amino acids. Trimming cost V 4 bases and J 4 bases; bases outside gene matches: 5. This chain's CDR3 is CASSLGTGGLETQYF. For the CDR3, the DNA is TGTGCCAGCAGCCTGGGGACAGGGGGTCTAGAGACCCAGTACTTC.

This rearrangement joins TRBV7-2 to TRBJ2-2; D is undetermined. Deletions cut 1 base from V and 0 bases from J, with 6 bases between. This CDR3 comprises 15 residues. CDR1 and CDR2 (germline): SGHTA, FQGNSA. The CDR3 coding sequence is TGTGCCAGCAGCTTAGGGCAACCGAACACCGGGGAGCTGTTTTTT. It yields the protein CASSLGQPNTGELFF.

This chain connects TRBV6-5 to TRBJ1-2; TRBD1 matches at 9 bases. From germline, CDR1 is MNHEY and CDR2 SVGAGI. The ends lost 6 bases at V and 10 bases at J; junction bases unmatched: 9. The CDR3 sequence is 13 residues long. The DNA for the CDR3 is TGTGCCAGCAGCCGACAGGGGGGGGACCTCTACACCTTC. This encodes CASSRQGGDLYTF.

This clone occurred once. The chain combines TRBV6-1 with TRBJ1-4; weak D call: TRBD1 (6 bases). This CDR3 comprises 14 residues. Trimming pared 4 bases from V and 8 bases from J, leaving 14 bases between. Germline V CDR1 and CDR2: MNHNS, SASEGT. CDR3 sequence reads: CASSGAGAGEKLFF. CDR3 DNA sequence: TGTGCCAGCAGTGGAGCAGGGGCTGGAGAAAAACTGTTTTTT.

This clone was found once. The J gene is TRBJ2-7, the V gene TRBV6-5; TRBD1 matches 12 bases. CDR3 length: 15 amino acids. Germline lookup yields CDR1 MNHEY and CDR2 SVGAGI. V was pared by 6 bases and J by 6 bases, with 9 bases of the junction left unmatched. CDR3 in amino acids: CASRAPGQGASEQYF. DNA of the CDR3: TGTGCCAGCAGAGCTCCGGGACAGGGGGCTTCCGAGCAGTACTTC.

This chain connects TRBV13 to TRBJ1-6; D may be TRBD1 (6 bases). The CDR3 consists of 17 residues. Trimming took 0 bases from V and 8 from J, leaving 17 bases between them. CDR1 and CDR2 (germline): PRHDT, FYEKMQ (reference sequence). The CDR3 loop is CASSLGGGGGNDSPLHF. The CDR3 DNA sequence: TGTGCCAGCAGCTTAGGAGGGGGTGGGGGCAACGATTCACCCCTCCACTTT.

The J gene is TRBJ2-5, the V gene TRBV25-1; 8 nucleotides align to TRBD1. CDR3 length: 13 residues. In germline, CDR1 is MGHDK, CDR2 SYGVNS. Germline trimming cut 5 bases from V and 5 bases from J; bases unmatched to any gene: 4. CDR3 in DNA: TGTGCCAGCAGTAAACAGGGGGTCGAGACCCAGTACTTC. Its protein is CASSKQGVETQYF.

This sequence joins TRBV12-3 or TRBV12-4 and TRBJ2-5; D gene unclear. CDR3 length equals 12 residues. Trimming took 7 bases from V and 2 from J, leaving 8 bases between them. The CDR3 loop reads CASKSRQETQYF. CDR3 DNA: TGTGCCAGCAAATCCCGGCAAGAGACCCAGTACTTC.